This note documents a single T cell receptor (beta chain) sequence. Its specificity is not known. Per the germline V gene, CDR1 is KGHSH and CDR2 is LQKENI. V was pared by 5 bases and J by 7 bases, with 9 bases between. This CDR3 is 11 amino acids long. The entry originates in a study of T cells in localized non-small cell lung cancer. The study, taken as a whole, reports: Uninvolved adjacent lung, not tumor, had the highest T cell clonality.

Data came from immunoSEQ multiplex PCR; TCRdb stores just in-frame clones and leaves some out. The table has roughly 84,000 clones, about 88% seen once. The receptor was derived from a woman aged 40-70 years with stage I squamous cell lung carcinoma. The chain couples TRBV18 to TRBJ2-7; a possible D gene is TRBD1 (5 bases). The sample here was peripheral blood, taken before any cancer treatment. The CDR3 nucleotides are TGTGCCAGCTCAAGTAGGACAGAGCAGTACTTC. As protein: CASSSRTEQYF.